The clone carrying this T cell receptor beta chain was recorded many times. This sample stems from a study of early T cells in non-severe SARS-CoV-2 infection. The CDR3 is 15 residues long. V lost 8 bases, J lost 0 bases, and 11 bases lay in between. Separate cDNA molecules each had unique molecular identifiers attached to them. TCRdb processed the 5' RACE reads anew with MiXCR; each CDR3 protein has one entry. This table holds tens of thousands of distinct CDR3 sequences, about 5% found once. This chain joins TRBV12-3 or TRBV12-4 and TRBJ1-6, with a weak D call TRBD1 (6 bases). Sequencing was performed on whole blood. The source is an adult who was a healthcare worker with PCR-confirmed SARS-CoV-2 infection or an uninfected control (not recorded which). The CDR3 loop is CASGSRGSYNSPLHF. The CDR3 DNA follows: TGTGCCAGCGGGAGCAGGGGCTCCTATAATTCACCCCTCCACTTT.